This paragraph covers one TCR beta chain sequence. The table came from immunoSEQ multiplex PCR; TCRdb's copy has only in-frame clones and leaves some out. The sample contains under 200,000 clones, approximately 86% of which appear only once. J lost 8 bases, V lost 6 bases, and 11 bases had no gene match. The germline V gene encodes CDR1 SQVTM and CDR2 ANQGSEA. The CDR3 consists of 13 residues. The sample belongs to a study of blood T cell repertoires in COVID-19. V and J are TRBV29-1 and TRBJ1-2, with 8 nucleotides matching TRBD1. This sequence was found in a man aged 55 to 70 who had recovered from COVID-19. Input material: PBMCs or T cells enriched from blood (not recorded which). This CDR3 reads CSVTQGGYLGYTF. The CDR3 DNA sequence: TGCAGCGTGACACAGGGGGGGTATCTCGGCTACACCTTC. Variable domain in full (rest from reference TRBV29-1 and TRBJ1-2): SAVISQKPSRDICQRGTSLTIQCQVDSQVTMMFWYRQQPGQSLTLIATANQGSEATYESGFVIDKFPISRPNLTFSTLTVSNMSPEDSSIYLCSVTQGGYLGYTFGSGTRLTVV.